This TCR beta chain is drawn from a study of regulatory dendritic cells for organ transplantation. Memory T cells were CD45RO+, naive were CD45RA+, sorted by FACS. About this clone: What it binds is unknown.

V trimming: 0 bases; J trimming: 7 bases; junction bases outside the gene matches: 11. The germline V gene encodes CDR1 SGHRS and CDR2 YFSETQ. The CDR3 is 16 residues long. Study-wide findings and caveats: Naive T cells showed high diversity, memory cells less, memory CD8+ least. Alloreactive memory CD8+ T cell pools varied considerably between individuals.

Sequencing used immunoSEQ multiplex PCR; TCRdb keeps in-frame clones, though not all of them. Of 30,000 to 35,000 clones in the sample, 70% to 90% are singletons; the top ten hold more than 0.055%. This receptor was obtained from a human donor in good health. This chain links TRBV5-1 with TRBJ2-3; 7 nucleotides line up with TRBD1. Sequenced: naive CD4+ T cells from blood. As for subset: CD45RA+ naive T cells. The CDR3 DNA sequence: TGCGCCAGCAGCTTGGGGACAGGCCCTGCGACGAATACGCAGTATTTT. The encoded protein is CASSLGTGPATNTQYF.